The entry below describes one T cell receptor (beta chain). The antigen is unknown. This PCR relied on a set of 60 Vbeta primers and 13 Jbeta primers. Profiling relied on immunoSEQ multiplex PCR, and the TCRdb table lists in-frame clones only, not all of them. The sample contains 120,000 or so clones, roughly 80% of which appear only once. The data are from a study of cytomegalovirus exposure and HLA in healthy donors. The study, taken as a whole, reports: Analysis was carried out at a later point, and it linked a missense DCLRE1C variant to TCR beta V- and J-gene trimming. Later analysis found that TCR beta chains associated with HLA were more clonally expanded than other, equally common chains.

The CDR3 loop spans 15 amino acids. CDR1 is SGDLS, CDR2 YYNGEE, per germline. V was trimmed by 3 bases and J by 0 bases, leaving 10 bases between them. The TCR was taken from a man aged 18 to 29 in good health and CMV-seronegative. What was sequenced was PBMCs. The chain uses TRBV9 and TRBJ1-3; D is undetermined. CDR3 amino acids: CASSGFPSSGNTIYF. In DNA form, the CDR3 reads TGTGCCAGCAGCGGTTTCCCGAGCTCTGGAAACACCATATATTTT. The entire variable domain, with the rest obtained from reference TRBV9 and TRBJ1-3, is as follows: DSGVTQTPKHLITATGQRVTLRCSPRSGDLSVYWYQQSLDQGLQFLIQYYNGEERAKGNILERFSAQQFPDLHSELNLSSLELGDSALYFCASSGFPSSGNTIYFGEGSWLTVV.